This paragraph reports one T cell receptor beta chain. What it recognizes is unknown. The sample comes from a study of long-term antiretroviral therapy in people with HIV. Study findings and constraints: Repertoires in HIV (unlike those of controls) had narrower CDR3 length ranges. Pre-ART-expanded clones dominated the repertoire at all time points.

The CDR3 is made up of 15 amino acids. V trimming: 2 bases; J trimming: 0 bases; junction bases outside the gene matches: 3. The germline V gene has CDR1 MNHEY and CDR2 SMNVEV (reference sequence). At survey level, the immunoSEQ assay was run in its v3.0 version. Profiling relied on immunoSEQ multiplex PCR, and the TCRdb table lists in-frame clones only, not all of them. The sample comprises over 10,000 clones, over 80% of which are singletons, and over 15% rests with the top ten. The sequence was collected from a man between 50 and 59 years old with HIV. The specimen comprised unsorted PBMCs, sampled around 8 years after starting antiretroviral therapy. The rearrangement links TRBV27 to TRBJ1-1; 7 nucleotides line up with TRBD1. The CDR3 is CASSLRTGLNTEAFF. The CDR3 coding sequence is TGTGCCAGCAGTTTAAGGACAGGACTGAACACTGAAGCTTTCTTT.